These 26 T cell receptor beta chains came from one sample sequenced in a study of radiation and T cells in renal cell carcinoma. As to time point: baseline pretreatment blood. Specified treatment: 15 Gy SBRT to primary tumor, nephrectomy 4 weeks later. The repertoire was sequenced with immunoSEQ multiplex PCR; TCRdb's copy has only in-frame clones and lacks some. The repertoire holds about 150,000 clones, with about 87% as singletons. The material was blood, obtained from a patient whose treatment included radiotherapy and nephrectomy. These receptors were obtained from a woman aged 70 to 79 with renal cell carcinoma.

The chain has TRBV11-3 and TRBJ2-2, with D hard to call. This CDR3 comprises 15 residues. CDR1 and CDR2 (germline): SGHNT, YENEEA. Trimming removed 1 base at V and 4 bases at J, with 10 bases between. The CDR3 spells CASSLVLPLTGELFF. DNA of the CDR3: TGTGCCAGCAGCTTAGTTCTACCTCTCACCGGGGAGCTGTTTTTT. Full variable domain (remainder filled in from reference TRBV11-3 and TRBJ2-2): EAGVVQSPRYKIIEKKQPVAFWCNPISGHNTLYWYLQNLGQGPELLIRYENEEAVDDSQLPKDRFSAERLKGVDSTLKIQPAELGDSAVYLCASSLVLPLTGELFFGEGSRLTVL.

The chain is built from TRBV6-1 and TRBJ1-1; D is unclear. Germline assignment: CDR1 MNHNS and CDR2 SASEGT. The CDR3 has 17 residues. The ends were cut back, 0 bases at V and 4 bases at J, with 18 bases in the middle. The CDR3 loop is CASSEAQNSIRTTEAFF. The CDR3 region has the DNA TGTGCCAGCAGTGAAGCGCAAAATTCAATAAGGACCACTGAAGCTTTCTTT.

V is TRBV28 and J is TRBJ1-4, with D possibly matching TRBD1 (6 bases). Trimming stripped 4 bases from V and 6 bases from J, with 15 bases between. The CDR3 loop spans 15 amino acids. Germline V gene lookup returns CDR1 MDHEN and CDR2 SYDVKM. In DNA form, the CDR3 reads TGTGCCAGCAGTTCGAGGGGGGGCGGAGATGAAAAACTGTTTTTT. It yields the protein CASSSRGGGDEKLFF.

This clone has a single count. The chain recombines TRBV28 with TRBJ2-5, with 7 bases matching TRBD1. CDR3 size: 14 residues. Germline lookup yields CDR1 MDHEN and CDR2 SYDVKM. Trimming removed 6 bases from V and 5 bases from J; junction bases left unmatched: 9. The CDR3 reads CASSLTGIKETQYF. The CDR3 nucleotides read TGTGCCAGCAGCTTGACAGGGATTAAGGAGACCCAGTACTTC.

The chain is built from TRBV12-5 and TRBJ1-6; perhaps TRBD1 as D (6 bases). The germline gives CDR1 LGHNT, CDR2 FRNRAP. The CDR3 loop spans 13 amino acids. V was clipped by 7 bases and J by 8 bases, with 12 bases between them. The CDR3 nucleotides read TGTGCTAGTGCCTACAGGGAAGATTCACCCCTCCACTTT. It yields the protein CASAYREDSPLHF.

The chain has TRBV7-8 and TRBJ2-1; 9 bases agree with TRBD2. This CDR3 is 15 amino acids long. V shed 4 bases and J 3 bases; nucleotides not matched to a gene: 4. Germline CDR1 SGHVS, CDR2 FQNEAQ. The CDR3 reads CASSSVAGDYNEQFF. The CDR3, as DNA: TGTGCCAGCAGCTCAGTAGCGGGGGACTACAATGAGCAGTTCTTC. Full variable domain (missing parts from reference TRBV7-8 and TRBJ2-1): GAGVSQSPRYKVAKRGQDVALRCDPISGHVSLFWYQQALGQGPEFLTYFQNEAQLDKSGLPSDRFFAERPEGSVSTLKIQRTQQEDSAVYLCASSSVAGDYNEQFFGPGTRLTVL.

The chain carries TRBV6-5 and TRBJ1-3; perhaps TRBD1 as D (6 bases). The V gene lost 0 bases and the J gene lost 0 bases, with 9 bases spanning the gap. The germline CDR1 and CDR2 sequences are MNHEY and SVGAGI. The CDR3 runs 16 residues. In DNA, the CDR3 is TGTGCCAGCAGTTACTCCGGACAGAGCTCTGGAAACACCATATATTTT. Translated: CASSYSGQSSGNTIYF.

The rearrangement joins TRBV19 to TRBJ1-5; D is unresolved. Germline CDR1 and CDR2: LNHDA and SQIVND (reference sequence). V lost 2 bases and J 6 bases, leaving 8 bases between the germline ends. This CDR3 spans 13 amino acids. CDR3 sequence (DNA): TGTGCCAGTAGTATAAAGGGAGCTCAGCCCCAGCATTTT. Its protein is CASSIKGAQPQHF.

CDR3 nucleotide sequence: TGTGCCACCAGCAGAGCCGGGACGGCCCGCAATGAGCAGTTCTTC. Translated: CATSRAGTARNEQFF. The rearrangement links TRBV15 to TRBJ2-1; D assignment may be TRBD1 or TRBD2 (5 bases each). Germline V gene lookup returns CDR1 LNHNV and CDR2 YYDKDF (reference sequence). This CDR3 region has 15 residues. V gave up 1 base and J gave up 6 bases, with 13 bases separating them.

This rearrangement joins TRBV6-5 to TRBJ2-3; 8 nucleotides match TRBD1. The ends lost 2 bases at V and 4 bases at J; junction bases unmatched: 5. The CDR3 sequence is 15 residues long. Germline CDR1 reads MNHEY; CDR2 reads SVGAGI. The CDR3 loop reads CASSYQTGAPDTQYF. The CDR3 nucleotides read TGTGCCAGCAGTTACCAGACAGGGGCACCAGATACGCAGTATTTT.

V is TRBV5-4 and J is TRBJ2-2; 9 bases are shared with TRBD1. There are 16 residues in the CDR3. CDR1 is SGHNT, CDR2 YYREEE, per germline (reference sequence). The V segment lost 3 bases and the J segment 7 bases; nucleotides outside the gene matches: 10. The DNA for the CDR3 is TGTGCCAGCAGCTCCCCCGGGACAGGGTCGATCGGGGAGCTGTTTTTT. This sequence encodes CASSSPGTGSIGELFF.

The chain joins TRBV2 to TRBJ1-1, with D uncertain. V was cut by 7 bases and J by 1 base, with 10 bases left in between. CDR1 and CDR2 from the germline V gene are SNHLY and FYNNEI. The CDR3 runs 13 residues. The CDR3 protein is CASIDIGNTEAFF. The CDR3 DNA reads TGTGCCAGCATCGACATAGGGAACACTGAAGCTTTCTTT.

V gene TRBV12-5 combines with J gene TRBJ2-1; 8 nucleotides agree with TRBD1. The CDR3 is 20 amino acids. After removal of 2 bases from V and 1 base from J, the junction contained 16 bases not matched to a gene. Germline assignment: CDR1 LGHNT and CDR2 FRNRAP. DNA of the CDR3: TGTGCTAGTGGTTTGACCCTCGGACAGGGTGTATCCCCTTCCTACAATGAGCAGTTCTTC. This codes for CASGLTLGQGVSPSYNEQFF.

This chain connects TRBV4-2 to TRBJ2-7; 9 bases align to TRBD1. The V gene end was trimmed by 0 bases and the J gene end by 4 bases; junction bases not matched to a gene: 7. The CDR3 contains 16 residues. Germline-derived CDR1 and CDR2 are LGHNA and YNFKEQ. CDR3 nucleotide sequence: TGTGCCAGCAGCCAAGATGGGACAGGGCGCGCGTACGAGCAGTACTTC. As protein: CASSQDGTGRAYEQYF.

The rearrangement links TRBV10-3 to TRBJ2-6; a weak D match, TRBD1 (6 bases). V gave up 0 bases and J gave up 0 bases, with 9 bases separating them. Germline CDR1 and CDR2: ENHRY and SYGVKD. This CDR3 region has 17 residues. The CDR3 region has the DNA TGTGCCATCAGTGAGTCTGAGGGGGTCTCTGGGGCCAACGTCCTGACTTTC. Encoded protein: CAISESEGVSGANVLTF.

The chain has TRBV4-1 and TRBJ2-6; D is possibly TRBD1 or TRBD2 (5 bases each). V was cut by 4 bases and J by 3 bases, with 22 bases left in between. The germline V gene encodes CDR1 MGHRA and CDR2 YSYEKL. There are 19 residues in the CDR3. The CDR3 protein is CASSLTTGTDSFGANVLTF. The CDR3 bases are TGCGCCAGCAGCCTTACTACCGGGACGGATTCCTTTGGGGCCAACGTCCTGACTTTC.

This chain joins TRBV6-6 and TRBJ2-7; 7 nucleotides agree with TRBD1. CDR1 is MNHNY, CDR2 SVGAGI, per germline (reference sequence). The CDR3 is made up of 14 amino acids. Trimming took 2 bases from V and 5 from J; bases not matched to a gene: 6. CDR3 in amino acids: CASSYLTGDDEQYF. CDR3 bases: TGTGCCAGCAGTTACCTCACAGGGGACGACGAGCAGTACTTC.

This clone appeared once. This chain links TRBV5-1 with TRBJ2-7; 7 positions agree with TRBD1. This CDR3 has 14 residues. J was trimmed by 2 bases and V by 4 bases; bases with no gene match: 6. Germline lookup yields CDR1 SGHRS and CDR2 YFSETQ. The CDR3 loop is CASSVGTATYEQYF. CDR3 DNA sequence: TGCGCCAGCAGCGTGGGGACAGCCACCTACGAGCAGTACTTC.

The V and J genes are TRBV19 and TRBJ2-6; D remains ambiguous. The CDR3 spans 15 residues. Between the trimmed V and J ends, which lost 1 base and 0 bases, there was a span of 4 bases. The germline V gene encodes CDR1 LNHDA and CDR2 SQIVND (reference sequence). Here the CDR3 reads CASSIGRSGANVLTF. The DNA for the CDR3 is TGTGCCAGTAGTATAGGGCGCTCTGGGGCCAACGTCCTGACTTTC.

The rearrangement links TRBV28 to TRBJ1-5, with TRBD1 identical over 7 bases. There are 14 residues in the CDR3. The V gene's germline CDR1 is MDHEN and CDR2 SYDVKM. Unmatched junction bases numbered 8, after V lost 6 bases and J lost 6 bases. This CDR3 reads CASRLGTAFQPQHF. The CDR3 DNA sequence: TGTGCCAGCAGACTCGGGACAGCTTTTCAGCCCCAGCATTTT.

The V gene is TRBV14, the J gene TRBJ1-1; D gene uncertain. V was cut by 5 bases and J by 11 bases, with 15 bases left in between. Germline V CDR1 and CDR2: SGHDN, FVKESK. The CDR3 totals 12 residues. CDR3 protein: CASSSSRVSAFF. CDR3 coding DNA: TGTGCCAGCAGCTCAAGTCGGGTTTCGGCTTTCTTT. Together with reference TRBV14 and TRBJ1-1, the CDR3 gives the full variable domain: EAGVTQFPSHSVIEKGQTVTLRCDPISGHDNLYWYRRVMGKEIKFLLHFVKESKQDESGMPNNRFLAERTGGTYSTLKVQPAELEDSGVYFCASSSSRVSAFFGQGTRLTVV.

As DNA, the CDR3 is TGTGCCAGCAGCCAAGGACAGATGAGCACAGATACGCAGTATTTT. As protein: CASSQGQMSTDTQYF. This chain uses TRBV4-2 with TRBJ2-3; the D gene is possibly TRBD1 (5 bases). This CDR3 has 15 amino acids. The germline V gene has CDR1 LGHNA and CDR2 YNFKEQ. V lost 1 base, J lost 0 bases, and 8 bases lay in between.

The chain is built from TRBV5-1 and TRBJ2-7; D gene unclear. This CDR3 comprises 13 residues. V was shortened by 4 bases and J by 4 bases, with 12 bases between the two germline ends. Germline V gives CDR1 SGHRS, CDR2 YFSETQ. The CDR3 spells CASSTLSGYEQYF. The DNA for the CDR3 is TGCGCCAGCAGCACCCTGTCCGGGTACGAGCAGTACTTC. The full variable domain, its missing parts supplied by reference TRBV5-1 and TRBJ2-7, is KAGVTQTPRYLIKTRGQQVTLSCSPISGHRSVSWYQQTPGQGLQFLFEYFSETQRNKGNFPGRFSGRQFSNSRSEMNVSTLELGDSALYLCASSTLSGYEQYFGPGTRLTVT.

V is TRBV5-4 and J is TRBJ2-5, with 10 bases fitting TRBD2. CDR1 and CDR2 (germline): SGHNT, YYREEE (reference sequence). The CDR3 extends over 13 amino acids. The trim removed 5 bases at V and 5 bases at J, leaving 3 bases unmatched. CDR3 in amino acids: CASRSSGGETQYF. CDR3 bases: TGTGCCAGCAGATCTAGCGGGGGCGAGACCCAGTACTTC.

The chain combines TRBV23-1 with TRBJ2-7; TRBD2 matches 8 bases. TRBV23-1 is annotated as an ORF whose role is uncertain. J lost 0 bases, V lost 0 bases, and 7 bases had no gene match. This CDR3 has 17 amino acids. CDR3 sequence reads: CASSQSLSSGASYEQYF. For the CDR3, the DNA is TGCGCCAGCAGTCAATCGTTGAGTAGCGGGGCCTCCTACGAGCAGTACTTC.

The rearrangement uses TRBV29-1 and TRBJ2-7, with 9 positions matching TRBD1. The V gene end was trimmed by 4 bases and the J gene end by 4 bases; junction bases not matched to a gene: 11. CDR3 length: 15 amino acids. CDR1 and CDR2 from the germline V gene are SQVTM and ANQGSEA. CDR3 bases: TGCAGCGTTGGCTCCACCGGGACAGGGTTTTACGAGCAGTACTTC. Protein product: CSVGSTGTGFYEQYF.